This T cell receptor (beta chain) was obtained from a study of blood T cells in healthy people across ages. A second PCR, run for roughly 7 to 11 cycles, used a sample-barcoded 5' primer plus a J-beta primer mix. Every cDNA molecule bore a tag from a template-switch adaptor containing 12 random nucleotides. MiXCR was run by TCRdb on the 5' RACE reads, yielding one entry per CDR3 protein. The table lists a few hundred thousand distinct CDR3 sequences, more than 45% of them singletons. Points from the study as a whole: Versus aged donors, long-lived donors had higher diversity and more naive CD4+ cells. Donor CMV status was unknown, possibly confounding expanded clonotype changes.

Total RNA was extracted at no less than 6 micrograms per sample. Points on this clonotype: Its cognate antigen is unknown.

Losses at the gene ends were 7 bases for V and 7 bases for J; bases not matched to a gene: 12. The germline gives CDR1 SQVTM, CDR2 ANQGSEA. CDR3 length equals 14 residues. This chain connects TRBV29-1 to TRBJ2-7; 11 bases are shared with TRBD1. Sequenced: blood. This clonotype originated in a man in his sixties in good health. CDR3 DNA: TGCAGCGCTGCGATTGGACAGGGGGCTGGGGAGCAGTACTTC. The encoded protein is CSAAIGQGAGEQYF.